This T cell receptor (beta chain) was retrieved from a study of patients and donors after allogeneic stem cell transplantation. This CDR3 has 14 residues. With 5 bases clipped from V and 4 bases from J, the junction kept 5 bases outside the gene matches. Germline V gene lookup returns CDR1 SEHNR and CDR2 FQNEAQ (reference sequence). TCRdb itself ran the RT-PCR reads through MiXCR, one entry per CDR3 protein. The sample holds about 200,000 distinct CDR3 sequences, 35% to 45% seen once. The source material was blood, either unsorted or a sorted T cell fraction (not recorded which). The clonotype comes from a human donor who was either an allogeneic HSCT recipient or a stem cell or donor lymphocyte infusion donor (not recorded which). It is not recorded whose cells these are; they may come from a transplant donor. The rearrangement uses TRBV7-9 and TRBJ1-1, with 9 bases aligning to TRBD1. The CDR3 loop reads CASSARTGATEAFF. The DNA of the CDR3 is TGTGCCAGCAGCGCGAGGACAGGGGCCACTGAAGCTTTCTTT.